The clone carrying this TCR beta chain occurred a few times. The second PCR ran roughly 7 to 11 cycles with a sample-barcoded 5' primer and J-beta primers. One entry per CDR3 protein results from TCRdb running MiXCR on the 5' RACE reads. The sample carries 800,000 to 950,000 distinct CDR3 sequences, about 44% recorded once. The data originate from a study of blood T cells in healthy people across ages. J lost 7 bases, V lost 2 bases, and 9 bases had no gene match. The V gene's germline CDR1 is SQVTM and CDR2 ANQGSEA. The CDR3 has 16 residues. The sample comprised blood. The rearrangement joins TRBV29-1 to TRBJ2-4; TRBD2 matches 12 bases. This receptor was taken from a man under 40 in good health. The DNA for the CDR3 is TGCAGCGTTGAAAGACCCGCTAGCGGGGGGGCGAACATTCAGTACTTC. Amino acids: CSVERPASGGANIQYF.